The T cell receptor beta chain under discussion was sequenced for a study of cytomegalovirus exposure and HLA in healthy donors. Study-level background: The study placed approximately 78% of its approximately 400 genotyped donors in the Caucasian-associated ancestry cluster. General study results and limits: The authors considered a cluster of highly shared sequence variants likely to be a sequencing artifact.

Comment on this clone: What it binds is not known.

Each donor was nominally healthy when sampled (though unrecorded immune exposures were likely). Germline assignment: CDR1 SGHAT and CDR2 FQNNGV. The CDR3 totals 16 residues. Trimming left V 0 bases short and J 8 bases short, with 20 bases between. The study ran its PCR with 60 Vbeta and 13 Jbeta primers. Some clones are missing from TCRdb's copy, which holds only in-frame ones; the method was immunoSEQ multiplex PCR. The repertoire table contains 150,000 to 200,000 clones. V usage is TRBV11-2 and J usage is TRBJ2-7; tentative D call: TRBD2 (5 bases). Sequenced sample: PBMCs. The sequence was obtained from a woman younger than 35 in good health and CMV-seropositive. The CDR3 DNA follows: TGTGCCAGCAGCTTAGATCCAGGACTCACGGGGTACAAGCAGTACTTC. Translation: CASSLDPGLTGYKQYF.